The clone carrying this TCR beta chain was seen many times. Its target is not known. TCRdb used MiXCR to reprocess the reads, holding one entry per CDR3 protein. The sample gives more than 200,000 distinct CDR3 sequences, approximately 9.2% of which show up once; around 15% is in the top ten. The data stem from a study of T cell repertoires in cytomegalovirus infection. Background on the study: The public TCR beta signatures pointed to both CMV infection and matching HLA type.

Study results and caveats: It was HLA-C-restricted CMV-specific TCR beta clonotypes that dominated the response ex vivo. Adding up the frequency of public TCR beta families identified people who carried CMV plus the relevant HLA.

Germline V gives CDR1 SGHKS, CDR2 YYEKEE (reference sequence). The CDR3 is made up of 15 amino acids. V was cut by 0 bases and J by 3 bases, with 9 bases left in between. The sample was PBMCs. The gene calls are TRBV5-5 and TRBJ2-2; no clear D. The clonotype was recovered from a human donor in good health (CMV status not recorded). Some clones in this sample may be carry-over from other donors' samples. The CDR3 here is CASSLGFGYTGELFF. As DNA, the CDR3 is TGTGCCAGCAGCTTGGGATTCGGATACACCGGGGAGCTGTTTTTT.